The T cell receptor beta chain under discussion was sequenced for a study of PD-L1 blockade in urothelial cancer. Turning to the study itself: Male sex and bladder-origin urothelial cancer characterized about nine tenths of the roughly 29 patients.

Time point here: pretreatment peripheral blood. The number of samples from each patient was between 1 and 8, taken pretreatment and on-treatment. Only in-frame clones appear in the TCRdb table, and some are missing; sequencing was by immunoSEQ multiplex PCR. Here the sample spans about 72,000 clones, around 86% being singletons. The germline V gene has CDR1 SGDLS and CDR2 YYNGEE. CDR3 length: 13 amino acids. Trimming pared 4 bases from V and 4 bases from J, leaving 9 bases between. The receptor comes from a man aged 60 to 75 with urothelial cancer. Material: PBMCs, obtained around atezolizumab (anti-PD-L1) treatment. The gene calls are TRBV9 and TRBJ1-3; D is undetermined. CDR3 residues: CASSTGSGNTIYF. The DNA of the CDR3 is TGTGCCAGCAGCACGGGTTCAGGAAACACCATATATTTT.